Listed below are T cell receptor beta chains from one sample, sequenced in a study of blood T cell repertoires in COVID-19. Data came from immunoSEQ multiplex PCR; TCRdb stores just in-frame clones and leaves some out. The data contain more than 450,000 clones, about 85% of them singletons. Sample: PBMCs or T cells enriched from blood (not recorded which). These receptors were taken from a woman between 18 and 29 years old who had recovered from COVID-19. The CDR3 runs from the conserved cysteine through the conserved F or W. D genes are given only for firm matches. For some rows the clone size is stated as once, few or many, or as a class when expanded; others skip it.

j_call clone_size v_call d_call cdr3_nt cdr3_aa
TRBJ2-7 - TRBV5-4 TRBD2 TGTGCCAGCAGCTCGGGGGTCCCGGGACTAGTGGGTGAGCAGTACTTC CASSSGVPGLVGEQYF
TRBJ2-1 - TRBV5-5 - TGTGCCAGCAGCCCGTCAGATGGGGGGGCCTTATATGAGCAGTTCTTC CASSPSDGGALYEQFF
TRBJ1-2 - TRBV12-3/TRBV12-4 - TGTGCCAGCAGTTTACTCTCGGGTGGCTACACCTTC CASSLLSGGYTF
TRBJ2-3 few TRBV5-1 - TGCGCCAGCAGCTTGGGCCGGGGTTCCGATACGCAGTATTTT CASSLGRGSDTQYF
TRBJ1-6 - TRBV20-1 - TGCAGTGCTAGTACTGACACTAATTCACCCCTCCACTTT CSASTDTNSPLHF
TRBJ1-6 - TRBV6-5 TRBD1 TGTGCCAGCACTCGGGGACAGTCGGATTCACCCCTCCACTTT CASTRGQSDSPLHF
TRBJ2-3 - TRBV18 TRBD1 TGTGCCAGCTCACCAAATGGACAGGGGGGGACAGATACGCAGTATTTT CASSPNGQGGTDTQYF
TRBJ2-7 - TRBV7-7 - TGTGCCAGCAGCTTAGACCGGGGGAGGTGGAGCGAGCAGTACTTC CASSLDRGRWSEQYF
TRBJ1-1 - TRBV28 TRBD1 TGTGCCAGCAGTCAAGGGGTCCCGGGACAGGCACCGGCTTTCTTT CASSQGVPGQAPAFF
TRBJ1-5 - TRBV12-3/TRBV12-4 - TGTGCCAGCAGGCCGGTGGGCAATCAGCCCCAGCATTTT CASRPVGNQPQHF
TRBJ1-5 - TRBV19 TRBD1 TGTGCCAGTGCCGTCGGCTATACCGGGACAGGGTATTATCCCGGCAATCAGCCCCAGCATTTT CASAVGYTGTGYYPGNQPQHF
TRBJ1-2 - TRBV6-8 - TGTGCCAGCAGTTACTCCCAGGGTGAGTTTAAAGACTATGGCTACACCTTC CASSYSQGEFKDYGYTF
TRBJ1-3 once TRBV11-2 TRBD1 TGTGCCAGCAGCTTAGGAAGGGACAGGCCACGCTCTGGAAACACCATATATTTT CASSLGRDRPRSGNTIYF
TRBJ1-6 - TRBV20-1 - TGCAGTGCTAGTATGGGACATGTGAATTCACCCCTCCACTTT CSASMGHVNSPLHF
TRBJ1-1 once TRBV10-1 - TGCGCCAGTTCGTACAGAATGAACACTGAAGCTTTCTTT CASSYRMNTEAFF
TRBJ2-7 - TRBV19 TRBD2 TGTGCCAGTAGTATTCTCCCCGGGACTAGCGGGGGACCTCCCTACGAGCAGTACTTC CASSILPGTSGGPPYEQYF
TRBJ1-1 - TRBV2 TRBD1 TGTGCCACCTTACTCGACAGGGGTCTGAACACTGAAGCTTTCTTT CATLLDRGLNTEAFF
TRBJ1-2 - TRBV27 TRBD1 TGTGCCAGCAGTCCTATTGACAGGGAAAGCTACACCTTC CASSPIDRESYTF
TRBJ1-1 - TRBV30 - TGTGCCTGCCACAGGGAAAGAGAAGCTTTCTTT CACHREREAFF
TRBJ1-4 - TRBV19 TRBD1 TGTGCCAGTAGTCCGGACCGGGACAGTCCCCGTAATGAAAAACTGTTTTTT CASSPDRDSPRNEKLFF
TRBJ1-6 - TRBV19 - TGTGCCAGTAGTATAACAGGGCCAAATTCACCCCTCCACTTT CASSITGPNSPLHF
TRBJ1-2 - TRBV29-1 - TGCAGCGTCCTCGAAGACAATAACTATGGCTACACCTTC CSVLEDNNYGYTF
TRBJ1-5 - TRBV12-5 TRBD1 TGTGCTAGTGGTCAAGAAGCGACAGGGTTTGCCGGGAGCAATCAGCCCCAGCATTTT CASGQEATGFAGSNQPQHF
TRBJ1-2 - TRBV5-6 - TGTGCCAGCAGCTTTAGAGGTGGCTACACCTTC CASSFRGGYTF
TRBJ1-1 - TRBV7-8 - TGTGCCAGCAGCCCACGTGAGGGAGCTGAAGCTTTCTTT CASSPREGAEAFF